A selection of T cell receptor beta chains follows, all from one sample in a study of cytomegalovirus exposure and HLA in healthy donors. TCRdb's copy holds only in-frame clones and misses some; the assay was immunoSEQ multiplex PCR. The table has over 35,000 clones, about 50% seen once; the top ten hold around an eighth. The sequencing input was PBMCs. The receptors were sampled from a human donor in good health. The CDR3 runs from the conserved cysteine through the conserved F or W. A D gene is named only where the DNA matches it firmly. Size is omitted from some rows. Given values are once, few, many or a class for expanded clones.

.,TRBJ2-2,TRBD1,TRBV7-3,TGTGCCAGCAGCTCCGGGGGCTGGACAGGGGGGATGGCCGGGGAGCTGTTTTTT,CASSSGGWTGGMAGELFF
.,TRBJ1-3,TRBD1,TRBV6-6,TGTGCCAGCAGTTACACGACAGGGTCTGGAAACACCATATATTTT,CASSYTTGSGNTIYF
.,TRBJ2-2,.,TRBV10-2,TGCGCCAGCAGTGACGGCAGGGTGGGGACCGGGGAGCTGTTTTTT,CASSDGRVGTGELFF
.,TRBJ2-7,TRBD2,TRBV5-1,TGCGCCAGCAGCGGGCGCGCTAGCGGGGTGAGCTCCTACGAGCAGTACTTC,CASSGRASGVSSYEQYF
few,TRBJ1-1,.,TRBV6-5,TGTGCCAGCCGGGGTCCGGGCACTGAAGCTTTCTTT,CASRGPGTEAFF
few,TRBJ1-3,TRBD1,TRBV11-2,TGTGCCAGCAGTTTTACGGCAGGGGGAGGAAACACCATATATTTT,CASSFTAGGGNTIYF
.,TRBJ1-1,TRBD1,TRBV28,TGTGCCAGCAGTTCCGGGACAGGGGTTACCAACACTGAAGCTTTCTTT,CASSSGTGVTNTEAFF
once,TRBJ1-5,.,TRBV7-6,TGTGCCAGCAGCTTAGATGCAGGGGACGCCGGTCAGCCCCAGCATTTT,CASSLDAGDAGQPQHF
.,TRBJ2-7,.,TRBV6-1,TGTGCCACCCGAGGGCCCGCGCAGTACGAGCAGTACTTC,CATRGPAQYEQYF
.,TRBJ2-7,.,TRBV7-6,TGTGCCAGCAGTCTCCGGGCAGGGGTTTACGAGCAGTACTTC,CASSLRAGVYEQYF
few,TRBJ1-6,TRBD1,TRBV19,TGTGCCAGTAGCTCGGGACAGGGGGCTGGTTATTCACCCCTCCACTTT,CASSSGQGAGYSPLHF
.,TRBJ2-7,TRBD2,TRBV7-8,TGTGCCAGCAGCCCTCGGACTAGCGGGACCTCCTACGAGCAGTACTTC,CASSPRTSGTSYEQYF
few,TRBJ2-1,.,TRBV5-4,TGTGCCAGCAGCTTACAGGGCAGACATGAGCAGTTCTTC,CASSLQGRHEQFF
.,TRBJ2-7,TRBD1,TRBV6-5,TGTGCCAGCAGTCGGGGACAGGGTAGGACCTACGAGCAGTACTTC,CASSRGQGRTYEQYF
.,TRBJ1-3,.,TRBV9,TGTGCCAGCAGCACCCAAACGCGGGGGTCAGGAAACACCATATATTTT,CASSTQTRGSGNTIYF
.,TRBJ2-7,.,TRBV7-2,TGTGCCAGCAGCCCTAGGGGACTGGATACCTACGAGCAGTACTTC,CASSPRGLDTYEQYF
once,TRBJ1-1,.,TRBV7-2,TGTGCCAGCAGCTACTTGGAAGCTTTCTTT,CASSYLEAFF
few,TRBJ1-4,.,TRBV28,TGTGCCAGCAGGACCTCCGTGGGGGGTGTTGAAAAACTGTTTTTT,CASRTSVGGVEKLFF
once,TRBJ1-5,TRBD1,TRBV7-2,TGTGCCAGCAGCTTACAGGGGACAGGAAATCAGCCCCAGCATTTT,CASSLQGTGNQPQHF
.,TRBJ2-7,TRBD2,TRBV27,TGTGCCAGCAGTTTCCGTCTAGGTCGAGGTAGCGGGGCCACCTACGAGCAGTACTTC,CASSFRLGRGSGATYEQYF
few,TRBJ2-3,TRBD2,TRBV7-2,TGTGCCAGCAGCTATAGCGGGGGAGGGGCAGATACGCAGTATTTT,CASSYSGGGADTQYF
.,TRBJ2-3,.,TRBV9,TGTGCCAGCACCCTGGACCGGACGGGATATACGCAGTATTTT,CASTLDRTGYTQYF
.,TRBJ1-2,.,TRBV7-2,TGTGCCAGCAACCTGGGACTATTCTATGGCTACACCTTC,CASNLGLFYGYTF
.,TRBJ1-4,.,TRBV28,TGTGCCAGCAGCCTCCAGGGGTCTGCAAAACTGTTTTTT,CASSLQGSAKLFF
.,TRBJ1-4,.,TRBV4-3,TGCGCCAGCAGCTGGGGGTGGCAGGGAGGAGAAAAACTGTTTTTT,CASSWGWQGGEKLFF
.,TRBJ2-5,TRBD1,TRBV5-6,TGTGCCAGCAGCTCGACAGGGCGGAGGCAAGAGACCCAGTACTTC,CASSSTGRRQETQYF
.,TRBJ1-1,TRBD1,TRBV5-1,TGCGCCAGCAGCTTGAGACCGGACAGGCTAGTCATGAACACTGAAGCTTTCTTT,CASSLRPDRLVMNTEAFF
few,TRBJ1-2,.,TRBV7-8,TGTGCCAGCAGCCCCCCCGACGGGGATAACTATGGCTACACCTTC,CASSPPDGDNYGYTF
.,TRBJ1-4,.,TRBV29-1,TGCAGCGTTGAAGAATATCTGGGCCAGGGCCAAAAACTGTTTTTT,CSVEEYLGQGQKLFF
.,TRBJ2-7,.,TRBV6-6,TGTGCCAGCAGTGCAGGGTACGAGCAGTACTTC,CASSAGYEQYF
few,TRBJ1-1,TRBD1,TRBV7-3,TGTGCCAGCAGCATACACGGACAGGGACGGGCTTTCTTT,CASSIHGQGRAFF
.,TRBJ1-2,.,TRBV6-6,TGTGCCAGCAGTACCATCTCAGGGTGGATCTATGGCTACACCTTC,CASSTISGWIYGYTF
.,TRBJ2-5,.,TRBV5-4,TGTGCCAGCAGCTGGGGGACACAGGAGTACTTC,CASSWGTQEYF
.,TRBJ1-3,TRBD1,TRBV27,TGTGCCAGCAGTTCGGCAGGGGGCTCTGGAAACACCATATATTTT,CASSSAGGSGNTIYF
.,TRBJ1-1,.,TRBV7-8,TGTGCCAGCAGCTTCAACAGGGAGGGGGCTTTCTTT,CASSFNREGAFF
few,TRBJ2-1,TRBD2,TRBV11-3,TGTGCCAGCAGCAAGCGGGGGGATTACAATGAGCAGTTCTTC,CASSKRGDYNEQFF
.,TRBJ2-1,TRBD2,TRBV19,TGTGCCAGTAGTATAGATGGGGGGGGGTTTAATGAGCAGTTCTTC,CASSIDGGGFNEQFF
.,TRBJ2-1,TRBD2,TRBV6-1,TGTGCCAGCAGTGTGCTAGCGGTGAACAATGAGCAGTTCTTC,CASSVLAVNNEQFF
.,TRBJ1-2,.,TRBV27,TGTGCCAGCAGTTTCACAGCCTCTAACTATGGCTACACCTTC,CASSFTASNYGYTF
.,TRBJ2-3,.,TRBV11-2,TGTGCCAGCAGCTTCTTGTCGGGAACATCACCCGCAGATACGCAGTATTTT,CASSFLSGTSPADTQYF
.,TRBJ1-4,.,TRBV7-2,TGTGCCAGCAGCTCGGCAGCTGGGGGGGCGCTTAAACTGTTTTTT,CASSSAAGGALKLFF
.,TRBJ1-1,TRBD1,TRBV19,TGTGCCAGTAGTATGGGGACAGGGAGGTGGGTGAACACTGAAGCTTTCTTT,CASSMGTGRWVNTEAFF
.,TRBJ2-3,.,TRBV7-8,TGTGCCAGCAGCCCCGGCGCGCCAGGGGTAACAGATACGCAGTATTTT,CASSPGAPGVTDTQYF
once,TRBJ1-1,TRBD1,TRBV2,TGTGCCAGCGGTTACCCCACAGGGGTTAACACTGAAGCTTTCTTT,CASGYPTGVNTEAFF
.,TRBJ2-1,TRBD2,TRBV19,TGTGCCAGTAGTGTACCGGGACTAGCTGCTGAGCAGTTCTTC,CASSVPGLAAEQFF
.,TRBJ1-1,.,TRBV5-5,TGTGCCAGCAACCAAAATCGAGACAGACTGAACACTGAAGCTTTCTTT,CASNQNRDRLNTEAFF
few,TRBJ1-1,.,TRBV7-2,TGTGCCAGCAGCTTCCTAAGTGGGAGGGTTGCAGCTTTCTTT,CASSFLSGRVAAFF